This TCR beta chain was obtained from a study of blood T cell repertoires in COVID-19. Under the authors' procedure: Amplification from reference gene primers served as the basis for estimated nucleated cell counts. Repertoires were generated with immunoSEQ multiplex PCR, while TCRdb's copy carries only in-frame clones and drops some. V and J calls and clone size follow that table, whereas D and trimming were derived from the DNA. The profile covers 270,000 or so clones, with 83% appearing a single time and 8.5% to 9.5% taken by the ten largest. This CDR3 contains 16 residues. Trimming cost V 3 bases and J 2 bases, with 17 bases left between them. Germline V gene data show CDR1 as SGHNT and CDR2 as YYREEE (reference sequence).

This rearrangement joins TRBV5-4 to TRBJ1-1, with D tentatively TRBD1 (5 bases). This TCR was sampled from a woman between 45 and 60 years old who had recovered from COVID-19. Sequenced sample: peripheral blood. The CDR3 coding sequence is TGTGCCAGCAGCTCCTTGAACAGACAGAAAAACACTGAAGCTTTCTTT. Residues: CASSSLNRQKNTEAFF.